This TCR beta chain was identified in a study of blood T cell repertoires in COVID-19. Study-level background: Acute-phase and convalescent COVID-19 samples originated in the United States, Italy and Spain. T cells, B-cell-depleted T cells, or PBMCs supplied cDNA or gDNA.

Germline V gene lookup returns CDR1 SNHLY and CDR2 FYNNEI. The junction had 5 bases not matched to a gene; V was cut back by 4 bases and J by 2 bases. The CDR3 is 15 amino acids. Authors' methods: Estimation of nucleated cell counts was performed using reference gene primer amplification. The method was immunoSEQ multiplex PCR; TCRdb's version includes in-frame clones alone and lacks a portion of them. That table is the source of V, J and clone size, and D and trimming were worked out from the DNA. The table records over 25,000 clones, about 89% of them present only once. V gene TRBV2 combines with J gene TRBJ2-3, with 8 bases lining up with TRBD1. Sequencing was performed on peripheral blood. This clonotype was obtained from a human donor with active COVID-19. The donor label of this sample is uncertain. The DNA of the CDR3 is TGTGCCAGCAGTGGGGACAGGTCCACCACAGATACGCAGTATTTT. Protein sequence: CASSGDRSTTDTQYF.